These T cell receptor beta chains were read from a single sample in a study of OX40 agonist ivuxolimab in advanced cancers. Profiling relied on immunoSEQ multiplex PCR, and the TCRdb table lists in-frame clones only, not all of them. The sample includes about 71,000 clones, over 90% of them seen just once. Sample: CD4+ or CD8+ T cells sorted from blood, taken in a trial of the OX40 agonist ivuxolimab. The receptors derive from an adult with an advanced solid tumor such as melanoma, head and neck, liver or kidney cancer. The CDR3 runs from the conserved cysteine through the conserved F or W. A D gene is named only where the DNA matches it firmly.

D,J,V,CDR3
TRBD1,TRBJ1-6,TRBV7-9,CASSLPGGNYNSPLHF
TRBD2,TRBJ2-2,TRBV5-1,CASSPNLAGGYTGELFF
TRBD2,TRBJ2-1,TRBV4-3,CASSQDRLAVDNEQFF
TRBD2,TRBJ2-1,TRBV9,CASSVTSGGNEQFF
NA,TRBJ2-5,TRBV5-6,CASSADAETQYF
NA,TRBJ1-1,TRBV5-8,CASSLVGANTEAFF
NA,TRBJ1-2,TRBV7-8,CASSSAGAYGYTF
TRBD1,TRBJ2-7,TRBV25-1,CASSEWGTAYEQYF
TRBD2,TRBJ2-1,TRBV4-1,CASSFGGSGGPSYNEQFF
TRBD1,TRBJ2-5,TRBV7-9,CASSGRDRGQETQYF
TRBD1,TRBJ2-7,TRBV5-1,CASSWGTGGAYEQYF
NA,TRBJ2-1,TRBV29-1,CSVEVGGNEQFF
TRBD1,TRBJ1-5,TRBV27,CASSLGQSNQPQHF
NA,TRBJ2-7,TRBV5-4,CASSPGPGTYEQYF
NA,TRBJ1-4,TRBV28,CASRLTAGGEKLFF
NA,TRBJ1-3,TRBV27,CASSPLVGNTIYF
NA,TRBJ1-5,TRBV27,CASSFGTQNQPQHF
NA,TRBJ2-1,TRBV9,CASSVAPPEQFF
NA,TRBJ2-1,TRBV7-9,CASSGSKDEQFF
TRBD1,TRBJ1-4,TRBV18,CASSTDRASNEKLFF
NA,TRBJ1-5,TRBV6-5,CASTPTGGVGQPQHF
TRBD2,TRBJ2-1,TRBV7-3,CASRGTSGRAPNEQFF
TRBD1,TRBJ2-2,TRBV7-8,CASSLERGRVGELFF
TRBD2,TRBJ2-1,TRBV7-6,CASSLARGGLAGKSSYNEQFF
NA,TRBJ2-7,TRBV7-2,CASSFTGSYEQYF
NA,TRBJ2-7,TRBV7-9,CASSSDTSYEQYF
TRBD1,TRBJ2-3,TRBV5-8,CASSDGQASTDTQYF
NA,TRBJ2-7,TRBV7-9,CASSLTAYEQYF
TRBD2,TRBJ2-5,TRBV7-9,CASSVTSGTSSQTQYF
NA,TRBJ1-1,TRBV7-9,CASSLVSGTNTEAFF
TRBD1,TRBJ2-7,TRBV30,CANEGASYEQYF
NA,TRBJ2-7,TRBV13,CASSGLSYEQYF
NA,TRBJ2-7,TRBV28,CATRGGFSYEQYF
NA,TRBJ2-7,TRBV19,CASSIGRGNEQYF
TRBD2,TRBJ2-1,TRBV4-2,CASSQAASGGAHEQFF
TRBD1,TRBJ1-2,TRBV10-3,CAISPTGGDGYTF
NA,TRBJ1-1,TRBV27,CASSLSLHGLNTEAFF
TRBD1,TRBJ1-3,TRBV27,CASSLGTGAGNTIYF
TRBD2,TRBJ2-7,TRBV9,CASTGAGDPTEQYF
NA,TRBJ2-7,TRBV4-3,CASSQDRMGDAVEQYF
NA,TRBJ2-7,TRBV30,CAWRPLGQGMGEQYF
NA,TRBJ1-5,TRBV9,CASSDTTGGPQHF
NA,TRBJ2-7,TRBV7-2,CASRGLTYEQYF
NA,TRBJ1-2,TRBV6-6,CASTEHYGYTF
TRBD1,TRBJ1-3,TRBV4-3,CASSPPLDRAGPHPFSGNTIYF
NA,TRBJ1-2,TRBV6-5,CASSYSSHLYGYTF
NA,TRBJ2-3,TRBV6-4,CASSDGGGGTDTQYF
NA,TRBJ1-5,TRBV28,CASSFPVGDRGNQPQHF
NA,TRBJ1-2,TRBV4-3,CASSPERAAFYGYTF
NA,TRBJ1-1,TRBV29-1,CSVGGRILMNTEAFF
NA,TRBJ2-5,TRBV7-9,CASYSSGQETQYF
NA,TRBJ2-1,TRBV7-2,CASSWRDSAPYNEQFF
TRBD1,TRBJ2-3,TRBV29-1,CSVGGQGATSTDTQYF
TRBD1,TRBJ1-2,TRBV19,CASSMDRGYGYTF
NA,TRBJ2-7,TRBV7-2,CASRPGRDRWEQYF
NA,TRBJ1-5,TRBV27,CASSLYGRGQPQHF
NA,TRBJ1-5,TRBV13,CASSSQSAQPQHF
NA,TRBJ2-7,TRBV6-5,CASSYSSGANYEQYF